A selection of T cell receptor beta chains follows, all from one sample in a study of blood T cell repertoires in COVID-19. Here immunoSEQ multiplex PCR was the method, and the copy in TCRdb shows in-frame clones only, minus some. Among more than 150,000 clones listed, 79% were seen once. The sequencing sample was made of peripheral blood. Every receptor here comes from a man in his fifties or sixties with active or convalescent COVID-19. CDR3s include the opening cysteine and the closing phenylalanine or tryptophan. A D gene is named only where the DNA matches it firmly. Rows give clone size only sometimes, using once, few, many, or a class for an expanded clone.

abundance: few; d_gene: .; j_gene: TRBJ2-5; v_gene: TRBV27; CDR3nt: TGTGCCAGCAGACCCAGTTGGGCTCAAGAGACCCAGTACTTC; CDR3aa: CASRPSWAQETQYF
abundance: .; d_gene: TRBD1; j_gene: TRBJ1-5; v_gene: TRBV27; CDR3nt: TGTGCCAGCAGTTTTCACGGACAGGCCAATCAGCCCCAGCATTTT; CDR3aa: CASSFHGQANQPQHF
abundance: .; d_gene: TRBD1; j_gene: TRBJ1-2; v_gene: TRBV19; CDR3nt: TGTGCCAGTAGTATCGGGACAGGGGGCGACTATGGCTACACCTTC; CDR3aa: CASSIGTGGDYGYTF
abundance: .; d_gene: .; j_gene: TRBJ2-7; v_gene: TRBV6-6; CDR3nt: TGTGCCAGCGGAGACGACGGGGTATCCTACGAGCAGTACTTC; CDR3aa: CASGDDGVSYEQYF
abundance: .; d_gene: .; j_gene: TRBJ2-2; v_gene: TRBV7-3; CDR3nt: TGTGCCAGCAGCCCATCAGGACAGCCCGGGGAGCTGTTTTTT; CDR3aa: CASSPSGQPGELFF
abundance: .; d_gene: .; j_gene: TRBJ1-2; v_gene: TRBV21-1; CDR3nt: TGTGCCAGCCGACTCGAGGATGGCTACACCTTC; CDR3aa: CASRLEDGYTF
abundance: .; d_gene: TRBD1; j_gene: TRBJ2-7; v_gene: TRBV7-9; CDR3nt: TGTGCCAGCCTAGGGCAGGGGGCCCACGAGCAGTACTTC; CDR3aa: CASLGQGAHEQYF
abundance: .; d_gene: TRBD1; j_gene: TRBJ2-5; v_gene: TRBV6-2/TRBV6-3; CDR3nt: TGTGCCAGCAGCGCACAGGGGTGGGGTACCCAGTACTTC; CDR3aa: CASSAQGWGTQYF
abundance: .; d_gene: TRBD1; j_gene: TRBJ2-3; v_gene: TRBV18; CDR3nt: TGTGCCAGCTCACCACCTTGGACAGGGCCTAGCACAGATACGCAGTATTTT; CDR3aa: CASSPPWTGPSTDTQYF
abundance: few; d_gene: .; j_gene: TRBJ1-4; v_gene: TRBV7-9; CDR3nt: TGTGCCAGCAGCTTAGGCGGGGAAAAACTGTTTTTT; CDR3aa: CASSLGGEKLFF
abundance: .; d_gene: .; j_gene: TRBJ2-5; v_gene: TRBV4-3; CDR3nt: TGCGCCAGCAGCCAAGGAGGACGGGGGAACCAAGAGACCCAGTACTTC; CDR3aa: CASSQGGRGNQETQYF
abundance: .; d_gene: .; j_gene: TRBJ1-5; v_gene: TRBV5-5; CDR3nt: TGTGCCAGCAGCTTGGAGGGGGGCAATCAGCCCCAGCATTTT; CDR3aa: CASSLEGGNQPQHF
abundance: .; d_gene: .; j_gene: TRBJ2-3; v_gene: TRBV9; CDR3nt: TGTGCCAGCAGCGTAACTGTCACAGATACGCAGTATTTT; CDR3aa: CASSVTVTDTQYF
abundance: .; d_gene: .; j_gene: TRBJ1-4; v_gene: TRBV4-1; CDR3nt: TGCGCCAGCAGCCAAGATCTCGGGACAACTAATGAAAAACTGTTTTTT; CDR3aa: CASSQDLGTTNEKLFF
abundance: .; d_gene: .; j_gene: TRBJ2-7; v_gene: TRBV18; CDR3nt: TGTGCCAGCTCACCACTTGAGACTACCTACGAGCAGTACTTC; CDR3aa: CASSPLETTYEQYF
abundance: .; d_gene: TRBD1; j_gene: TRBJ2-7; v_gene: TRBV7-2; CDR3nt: TGTGCCAGCAGTTACAGGGGTGCAGACGAGCAGTACTTC; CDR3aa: CASSYRGADEQYF
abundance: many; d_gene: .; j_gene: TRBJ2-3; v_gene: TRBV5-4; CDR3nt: TGTGCCAGCAGCTGGGACTTAACCTCCACAGATACGCAGTATTTT; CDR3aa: CASSWDLTSTDTQYF
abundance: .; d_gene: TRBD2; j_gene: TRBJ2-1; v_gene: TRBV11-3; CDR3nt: TGTGCCAGCAGCTACCGGGAGGGGGAATACAATGAGCAGTTCTTC; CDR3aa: CASSYREGEYNEQFF
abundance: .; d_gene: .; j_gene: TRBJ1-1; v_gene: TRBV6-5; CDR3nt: TGTGCCAGCACGAGGGGGACTGAAGCTTTCTTT; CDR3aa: CASTRGTEAFF
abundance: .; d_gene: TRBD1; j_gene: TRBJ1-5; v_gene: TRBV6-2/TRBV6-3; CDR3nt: TGTGCCAGCAGTTACGGACAGGGCCGTCATCAGCCCCAGCATTTT; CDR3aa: CASSYGQGRHQPQHF
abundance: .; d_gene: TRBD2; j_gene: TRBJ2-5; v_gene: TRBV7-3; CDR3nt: TGTGCCAGCAGCTTATCGGGGGGGACAAAGACCCAGTACTTC; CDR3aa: CASSLSGGTKTQYF
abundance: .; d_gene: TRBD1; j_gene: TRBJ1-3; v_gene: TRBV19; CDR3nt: TGTGCCAGTAGCCAGGGGGCTGGAAACACCATATATTTT; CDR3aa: CASSQGAGNTIYF
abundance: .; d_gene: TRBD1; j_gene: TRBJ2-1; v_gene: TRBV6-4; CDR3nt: TGTGCCAGCAGCCGACAGGGGGGGAATGAGCAGTTCTTC; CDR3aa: CASSRQGGNEQFF
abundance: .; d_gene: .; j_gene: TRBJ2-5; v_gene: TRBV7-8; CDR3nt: TGTGCCAGCACCCCTTTTAGCGAGACCCAGTACTTC; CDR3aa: CASTPFSETQYF
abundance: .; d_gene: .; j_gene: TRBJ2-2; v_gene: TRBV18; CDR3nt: TGTGCCAGCTCACCAGGGACACCCACCGGGGAGCTGTTTTTT; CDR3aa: CASSPGTPTGELFF
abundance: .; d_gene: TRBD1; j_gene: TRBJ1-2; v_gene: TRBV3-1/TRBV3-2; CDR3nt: TGTGCCAGCAGCCGTCGGGACAGGGCCGTTAGCTACACCTTC; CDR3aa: CASSRRDRAVSYTF
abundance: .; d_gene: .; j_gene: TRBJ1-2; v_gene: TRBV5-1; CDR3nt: TGCGCCAGCAGCTTTATTTCTAACTATGGCTACACCTTC; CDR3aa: CASSFISNYGYTF
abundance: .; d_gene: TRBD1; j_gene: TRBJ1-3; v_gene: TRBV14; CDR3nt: TGTGCCAGCAGCCGAGACAGGGCTGTTGGAAACACCATATATTTT; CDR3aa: CASSRDRAVGNTIYF
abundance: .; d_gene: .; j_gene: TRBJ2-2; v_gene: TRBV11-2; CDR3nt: TGTGCCAGCAGCTTAGATCCCATCGCTAGCGGGGAGCTGTTTTTT; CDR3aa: CASSLDPIASGELFF
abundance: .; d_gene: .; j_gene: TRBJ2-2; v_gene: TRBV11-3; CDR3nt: TGTGCCAGCAGCTTAGGGGGGCTTGGAACCGGGGAGCTGTTTTTT; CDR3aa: CASSLGGLGTGELFF
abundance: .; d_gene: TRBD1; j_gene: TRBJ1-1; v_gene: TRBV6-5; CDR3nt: TGTGCCAGCAGTCGAAGACAGGGGACTGAAGCTTTCTTT; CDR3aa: CASSRRQGTEAFF
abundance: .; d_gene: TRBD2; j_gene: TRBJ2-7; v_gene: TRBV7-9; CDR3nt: TGTGCCAGCAGCTTACGAGCTAGCGGGACTGGAGAGCAGTACTTC; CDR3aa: CASSLRASGTGEQYF
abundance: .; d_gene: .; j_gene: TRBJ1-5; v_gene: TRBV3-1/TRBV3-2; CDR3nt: TGTGCCAGCAGCCAAAGCACCGGCAATCAGCCCCAGCATTTT; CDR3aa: CASSQSTGNQPQHF
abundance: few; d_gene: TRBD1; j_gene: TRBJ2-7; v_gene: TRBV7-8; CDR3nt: TGTGCCAGCAGCCCAGGACAGGGTAGTTTCTACGAGCAGTACTTC; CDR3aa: CASSPGQGSFYEQYF
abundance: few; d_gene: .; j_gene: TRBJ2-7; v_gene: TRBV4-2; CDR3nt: TGTGCCAGCAGCCAAGTGGGGGGAAGGTACGAGCAGTACTTC; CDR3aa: CASSQVGGRYEQYF
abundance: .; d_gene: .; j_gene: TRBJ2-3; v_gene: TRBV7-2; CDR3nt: TGTGCCAGCAGCACAACTAGCCTGGTAGATACGCAGTATTTT; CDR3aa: CASSTTSLVDTQYF
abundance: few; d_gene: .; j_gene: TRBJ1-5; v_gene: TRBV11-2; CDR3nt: TGTGCCAGCAGCCCAACCCCAGATCAGCCCCAGCATTTT; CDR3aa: CASSPTPDQPQHF
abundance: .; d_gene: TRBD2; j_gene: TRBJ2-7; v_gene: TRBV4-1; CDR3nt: TGCGCCAGCAGCCAGAGGGGGATAGCGGGAGTCTCCTACGAGCAGTACTTC; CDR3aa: CASSQRGIAGVSYEQYF
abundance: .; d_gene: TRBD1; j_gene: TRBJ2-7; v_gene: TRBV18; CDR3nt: TGTGCCAGCTCACCCAGGACAGGGGACAGCTCCTACGAGCAGTACTTC; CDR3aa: CASSPRTGDSSYEQYF
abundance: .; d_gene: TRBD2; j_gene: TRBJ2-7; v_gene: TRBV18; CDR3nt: TGTGCCAGCTCACTGACCGGACTAGCGGAGCCTTCCTACGAGCAGTACTTC; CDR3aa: CASSLTGLAEPSYEQYF
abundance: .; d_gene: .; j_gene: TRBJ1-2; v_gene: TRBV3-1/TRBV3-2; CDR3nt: TGTGCCAGCAGCCAGCCGGGCGTCGCGGGTGGCTACACCTTC; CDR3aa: CASSQPGVAGGYTF
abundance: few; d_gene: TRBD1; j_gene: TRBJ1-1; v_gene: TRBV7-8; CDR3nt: TGTGCCAGCAGCCCCGGGACAGGGGGGGGGACTGAAGCTTTCTTT; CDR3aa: CASSPGTGGGTEAFF
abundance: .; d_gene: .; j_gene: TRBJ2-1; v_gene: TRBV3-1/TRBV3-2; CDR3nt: TGTGCCAGCAGCCAAGGGGGGGGCTTCTACAATGAGCAGTTCTTC; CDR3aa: CASSQGGGFYNEQFF
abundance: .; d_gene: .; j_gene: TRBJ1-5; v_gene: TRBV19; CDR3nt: TGTGCCAGTAGTATATACGTCACAGGCAATCAGCCCCAGCATTTT; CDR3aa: CASSIYVTGNQPQHF
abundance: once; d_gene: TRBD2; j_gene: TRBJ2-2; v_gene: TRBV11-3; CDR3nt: TGTGCCAGCAGCCCACGGACTAGCGGGAGAAGCACCGGGGAGCTGTTTTTT; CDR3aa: CASSPRTSGRSTGELFF